This TCR beta chain comes out of a study of T cell repertoires in cytomegalovirus infection. As for the study in general: CMV infection plus the matching HLA type was flagged by public TCR beta signatures.

TCRdb recomputed calls from the reads with MiXCR, one row per CDR3 protein. Here the sample spans a few hundred thousand distinct CDR3 sequences, around 27% being singletons. With respect to this clonotype: As yet, its antigen is unknown.

Study-wide points: The response measured ex vivo was dominated by TCR beta clonotypes (HLA-C-restricted and CMV-specific).

Trimming removed 6 bases at V and 5 bases at J, with 17 bases between. Germline CDR1 and CDR2: MNHNS and SASEGT. This CDR3 has 14 residues. The sample comprised PBMCs. The source is a human donor in good health (CMV status not recorded). Some clones in this sample may be carry-over from other donors' samples. The chain couples TRBV6-1 to TRBJ2-7, with D perhaps being TRBD1 or TRBD2 (5 bases each). Written as DNA, the CDR3 is TGTGCCAGCAGCCGGGGCCTTAAGAACCACGAGCAGTACTTC. It is translated as CASSRGLKNHEQYF.